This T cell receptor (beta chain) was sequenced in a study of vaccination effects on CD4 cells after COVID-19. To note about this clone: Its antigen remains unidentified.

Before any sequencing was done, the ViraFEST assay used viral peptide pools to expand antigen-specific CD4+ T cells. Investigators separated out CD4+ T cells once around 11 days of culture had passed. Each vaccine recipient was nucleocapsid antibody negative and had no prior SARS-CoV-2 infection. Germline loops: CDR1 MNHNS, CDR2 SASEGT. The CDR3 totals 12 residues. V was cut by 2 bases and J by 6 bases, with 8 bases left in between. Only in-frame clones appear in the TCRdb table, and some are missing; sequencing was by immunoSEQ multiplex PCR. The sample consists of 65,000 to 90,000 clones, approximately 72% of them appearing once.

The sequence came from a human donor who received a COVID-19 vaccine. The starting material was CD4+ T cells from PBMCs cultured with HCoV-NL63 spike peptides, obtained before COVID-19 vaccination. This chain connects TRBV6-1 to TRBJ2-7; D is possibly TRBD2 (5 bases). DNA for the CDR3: TGTGCCAGCAGTGAAACTAGACTCGAGCAGTACGTC. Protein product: CASSETRLEQYV.